The T cell receptor (beta chain) under discussion was sequenced for a study of identical twins. Study findings and constraints: Fewer insertions characterized abundant cord blood beta clonotypes, whereas memory repertoires showed none. In beta out-of-frame sequences, the excess sharing between twins was weaker.

TCRdb independently ran MiXCR on the 5' RACE reads; one entry per CDR3 protein. The profile shows hundreds of thousands of distinct CDR3 sequences, 20% to 25% of them singletons. Comments on this clonotype: Its target is not known.

Trimming cost V 1 base and J 6 bases; bases outside gene matches: 9. The germline V gene encodes CDR1 LGHNA and CDR2 YSLEER. The CDR3 is 17 residues long. All donors were healthy, and all were Caucasian. These data were also filed under a second study, of T cells expressing NK-cell markers. In that study: Topping the CD3+CD56-NKG2C+ fraction as well were these clonotypes, in a handful of donors.

V gene TRBV4-3 combines with J gene TRBJ1-4; 9 bases are shared with TRBD1. The sequence came from a woman between 18 and 29 years old in good health. The specimen was CD4+ T cells sorted from blood. The CDR3 reads CASSQGPGWDRDEKLFF. CDR3 DNA: TGCGCCAGCAGCCAAGGTCCGGGGTGGGACAGGGATGAAAAACTGTTTTTT.